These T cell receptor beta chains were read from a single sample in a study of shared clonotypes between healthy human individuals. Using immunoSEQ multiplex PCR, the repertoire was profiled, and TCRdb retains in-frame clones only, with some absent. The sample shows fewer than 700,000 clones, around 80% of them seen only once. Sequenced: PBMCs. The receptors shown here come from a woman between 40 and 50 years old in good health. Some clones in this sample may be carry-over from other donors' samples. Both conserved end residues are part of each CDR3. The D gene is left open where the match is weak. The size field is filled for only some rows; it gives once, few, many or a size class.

CDR3 DNA: TGTGCCAGCAGCTTTCCGGACAGGGAGGCCTACGAGCAGTACTTC
CDR3 protein: CASSFPDREAYEQYF
J gene: TRBJ2-7
V gene: TRBV7-2
D gene: TRBD1
clone size: few
CDR3 length: 15

CDR3 DNA: TGTGCCAGCAGCTTAGGGATAGCAGGGTACAATGAGCAGTTCTTC
CDR3 protein: CASSLGIAGYNEQFF
J gene: TRBJ2-1
V gene: TRBV11-3
D gene: NA
clone size: NA
CDR3 length: 15

CDR3 DNA: TGCAGTGTCCTCGGAGGCGAGCAGTACTTC
CDR3 protein: CSVLGGEQYF
J gene: TRBJ2-7
V gene: TRBV20-1
D gene: NA
clone size: NA
CDR3 length: 10

CDR3 DNA: TGCGCCAGCAGCTTGGATCGGGGACTAGCGGATTCGACATGGGAGACCCAGTACTTC
CDR3 protein: CASSLDRGLADSTWETQYF
J gene: TRBJ2-5
V gene: TRBV5-1
D gene: TRBD2
clone size: NA
CDR3 length: 19

CDR3 DNA: TGTGCCAGCAGCCCATTCCGGGACTCGACCTACAATGAGCAGTTCTTC
CDR3 protein: CASSPFRDSTYNEQFF
J gene: TRBJ2-1
V gene: TRBV5-4
D gene: NA
clone size: NA
CDR3 length: 16

CDR3 DNA: TGTGCCAGCAGGATTTTGGGACAGCCCTACGAGCAGTACTTC
CDR3 protein: CASRILGQPYEQYF
J gene: TRBJ2-7
V gene: TRBV5-4
D gene: TRBD1
clone size: NA
CDR3 length: 14

CDR3 DNA: TGTGCCAGCTCACCAAGGAGGGGGTTTGCGGGAGACGCTGAAGCTTTCTTT
CDR3 protein: CASSPRRGFAGDAEAFF
J gene: TRBJ1-1
V gene: TRBV18
D gene: NA
clone size: NA
CDR3 length: 17

CDR3 DNA: TGTGCCATCCCCATTTGGGGGGACAGGGGTTCGTATGGCTACACCTTC
CDR3 protein: CAIPIWGDRGSYGYTF
J gene: TRBJ1-2
V gene: TRBV5-8
D gene: TRBD1
clone size: NA
CDR3 length: 16

CDR3 DNA: TGTGCCAGCAGCTTCCAGACAGTTGTGAGCACAGATACGCAGTATTTT
CDR3 protein: CASSFQTVVSTDTQYF
J gene: TRBJ2-3
V gene: TRBV7-8
D gene: NA
clone size: NA
CDR3 length: 16

CDR3 DNA: TGTGCCAGCAGCTTAGAGTGGGGGCAGTACAATGAGCAGTTCTTC
CDR3 protein: CASSLEWGQYNEQFF
J gene: TRBJ2-1
V gene: TRBV7-6
D gene: NA
clone size: NA
CDR3 length: 15

CDR3 DNA: TGTGCCAGCAGTTACACCCGCACCGAGTTCTCTGGGGACAATGAGCAGTTCTTC
CDR3 protein: CASSYTRTEFSGDNEQFF
J gene: TRBJ2-1
V gene: TRBV6-7
D gene: NA
clone size: NA
CDR3 length: 18

CDR3 DNA: TGCGCCAGCAGGCCAAATGATCGGGCTAGTCTCGGTTACAATGAGCAGTTCTTC
CDR3 protein: CASRPNDRASLGYNEQFF
J gene: TRBJ2-1
V gene: TRBV5-1
D gene: NA
clone size: NA
CDR3 length: 18

CDR3 DNA: TGTGCCAGCAGGGGACTAGCGGGAGCCTACGAGCAGTACTTC
CDR3 protein: CASRGLAGAYEQYF
J gene: TRBJ2-7
V gene: TRBV7-2
D gene: TRBD2
clone size: NA
CDR3 length: 14

CDR3 DNA: TGTGCCAGCAGCCCCCCGACAGGGACCACCGGGGAGCTGTTTTTT
CDR3 protein: CASSPPTGTTGELFF
J gene: TRBJ2-2
V gene: TRBV4-2
D gene: TRBD1
clone size: NA
CDR3 length: 15

CDR3 DNA: TGTGCCAGTAGTCCCGTGGCCCTAGACTTCACCGGGGAGCTGTTTTTT
CDR3 protein: CASSPVALDFTGELFF
J gene: TRBJ2-2
V gene: TRBV19
D gene: NA
clone size: NA
CDR3 length: 16

CDR3 DNA: TGCGCCAGCAGCCTGTCCGGGACAGGGACCCACAATGAGCAGTTCTTC
CDR3 protein: CASSLSGTGTHNEQFF
J gene: TRBJ2-1
V gene: TRBV5-1
D gene: TRBD1
clone size: NA
CDR3 length: 16

CDR3 DNA: TGCAGCGTTGGGACTAGCGGGGTCTACGAGCAGTACTTC
CDR3 protein: CSVGTSGVYEQYF
J gene: TRBJ2-7
V gene: TRBV29-1
D gene: TRBD2
clone size: NA
CDR3 length: 13

CDR3 DNA: TGTGCCACCAGCGCGGGCGGAGATTCCTACGAGCAGTACTTC
CDR3 protein: CATSAGGDSYEQYF
J gene: TRBJ2-7
V gene: TRBV15
D gene: NA
clone size: NA
CDR3 length: 14

CDR3 DNA: TGTGCCAGCCGCAACAGGGGAAATAGCAATCAGCCCCAGCATTTT
CDR3 protein: CASRNRGNSNQPQHF
J gene: TRBJ1-5
V gene: TRBV28
D gene: TRBD1
clone size: NA
CDR3 length: 15

CDR3 DNA: TGTGCCTGGACCCACGGGGGGGGGTGGAATGGCTACACCTTC
CDR3 protein: CAWTHGGGWNGYTF
J gene: TRBJ1-2
V gene: TRBV30
D gene: NA
clone size: NA
CDR3 length: 14

CDR3 DNA: TGTGCCAGCAGCTTATTCCCGGGAGGGTGGCAAGAGACCCAGTACTTC
CDR3 protein: CASSLFPGGWQETQYF
J gene: TRBJ2-5
V gene: TRBV11-2
D gene: TRBD2
clone size: NA
CDR3 length: 16

CDR3 DNA: TGTGCCAGCACTAGAGGGTCCCAGAACACTGAAGCTTTCTTT
CDR3 protein: CASTRGSQNTEAFF
J gene: TRBJ1-1
V gene: TRBV9
D gene: NA
clone size: NA
CDR3 length: 14